These 6 T cell receptor beta chains were sequenced from one sample in a study of T cells in Graves' hyperthyroidism and ophthalmopathy. The investigators amplified TCR beta CDR3 regions from RNA transcripts. Initially, a first-round RT-PCR of the TCR CDR3 employed the HTBI primer set. TCRdb called the multiplex PCR reads again in MiXCR, with one record for every CDR3 protein. In the table there are hundreds of thousands of distinct CDR3 sequences, 15% to 20% of which are singletons. Specimen: blood. The receptors were sampled from a woman aged 18-29 years with Graves' hyperthyroidism.

This chain joins TRBV9 and TRBJ1-3; the D gene is possibly TRBD1 (6 bases). CDR1 is SGDLS, CDR2 YYNGEE, per germline. CDR3 size: 15 residues. V lost 0 bases to trimming and J lost 0 bases, with 7 bases between them. In DNA, the CDR3 is TGTGCCAGCAGCGTAGGACAGGCCTCTGGAAACACCATATATTTT. It encodes CASSVGQASGNTIYF.

This clonotype was detected a few times. The chain employs TRBV20-1 and TRBJ2-3; 7 nucleotides line up with TRBD2. This CDR3 spans 15 amino acids. Germline CDR1 DFQATT, CDR2 SNEGSKA (reference sequence). V dropped 0 bases and J dropped 0; count of bases not matched to a gene: 3. CDR3 nucleotides: TGCAGTGCTAGAGATACTAGCGCCAGCACAGATACGCAGTATTTT. This encodes CSARDTSASTDTQYF.

This clonotype was seen more than once but under ten times. V gene TRBV28 combines with J gene TRBJ2-2; 10 bases agree with TRBD2. The CDR3 is 17 residues long. CDR1 is MDHEN, CDR2 SYDVKM, per germline. J lost 3 bases, V lost 5 bases, and 9 bases had no gene match. The CDR3 DNA follows: TGTGCCAGCAGTGTAGCGGGAGGCCGCGGGCACACCGGGGAGCTGTTTTTT. Protein sequence: CASSVAGGRGHTGELFF.

This clonotype was seen more than once but under ten times. The rearrangement uses TRBV12-3 or TRBV12-4 and TRBJ1-6; 7 bases fit TRBD1. The V segment lost 5 bases and the J segment 9 bases; nucleotides outside the gene matches: 7. The CDR3 length is 14 residues. In DNA form, the CDR3 reads TGTGCCAGCAGTCCGACAGGGATGGGTTCACCCCTCCACTTT. Translated, it gives CASSPTGMGSPLHF.

This clonotype has a count of ten or more. The chain uses TRBV20-1 and TRBJ2-1, with D possibly TRBD2 on 6 matching bases. Trimming shortened V by 5 bases and J by 5 bases, and 19 bases separated the two germline ends. Germline CDR1 reads DFQATT; CDR2 reads SNEGSKA (reference sequence). CDR3 length: 15 amino acids. CDR3 DNA sequence: TGCAGTGCTGAGACCCAGGGCGGGGAAGACAATGAGCAGTTCTTC. The encoded protein is CSAETQGGEDNEQFF.

This clonotype was observed many times. V and J are TRBV12-3 or TRBV12-4 and TRBJ2-7, with D perhaps being TRBD1 or TRBD2 (5 bases each). V was cut by 7 bases and J by 2 bases, with 12 bases left in between. This CDR3 is 13 amino acids long. The CDR3 reads CASNRRGTYEQYF. The CDR3 nucleotides read TGTGCCAGCAACCGACGGGGCACCTACGAGCAGTACTTC.